These 20 T cell receptor beta chains were sequenced from one sample in a study of Graves' ophthalmopathy and Graves' hyperthyroidism. RNA transcripts provided the template for amplifying TCR beta CDR3 regions. Following a first-round RT-PCR that used HTBI primers, a second-round multiplex PCR was carried out. TCRdb reanalysed the multiplex PCR reads using MiXCR and keeps one entry per CDR3 protein. The sample shows 45,000 to 60,000 distinct CDR3 sequences, approximately 50% of them seen only once. What was sequenced was peripheral blood. The origin of the receptors is an adult woman with Graves' ophthalmopathy.

The table lists this clonotype with many counts. The chain couples TRBV5-1 to TRBJ1-1; D remains ambiguous. This CDR3 has 16 residues. Deletions cut 4 bases from V and 5 bases from J, with 21 bases between. Germline CDR1 reads SGHRS; CDR2 reads YFSETQ. The DNA of the CDR3 is TGCGCCAGCAGCCCAATGGTGCAGGCCCCGGGGACTGAAGCTTTCTTT. It yields the protein CASSPMVQAPGTEAFF.

This clonotype was recorded at least ten times. This chain connects TRBV12-3 or TRBV12-4 to TRBJ2-3; 8 nucleotides match TRBD1. The CDR3 has 16 amino acids. V lost 3 bases and J lost 2; bases outside the gene matches: 7. The DNA of the CDR3 is TGTGCCAGCAGTTTTTACGGACAGGGTAACACAGATACGCAGTATTTT. This codes for CASSFYGQGNTDTQYF.

This chain uses TRBV25-1 with TRBJ1-6, with TRBD1 identical over 9 bases. V lost 3 bases to trimming and J lost 9 bases; unmatched junction nucleotides: 9. The CDR3 length is 16 residues. In germline, CDR1 is MGHDK, CDR2 SYGVNS. CDR3 in amino acids: CASSDAGTGIGSPLHF. The CDR3 DNA is TGTGCCAGCAGTGACGCCGGGACAGGGATTGGTTCACCCCTCCACTTT.

The table lists this clonotype with many counts. This chain links TRBV20-1 with TRBJ2-3; D gene ambiguous. Trimming left V 3 bases short and J 0 bases short, with 7 bases between. Per the germline V gene, CDR1 is DFQATT and CDR2 is SNEGSKA (reference sequence). The CDR3 consists of 13 residues. Here the CDR3 DNA reads TGCAGTGCTAGCCGTGGGAGCACAGATACGCAGTATTTT. Its protein is CSASRGSTDTQYF.

This chain uses TRBV5-5 with TRBJ1-5, with TRBD1 identical over 7 bases. The V gene end was trimmed by 0 bases and the J gene end by 4 bases; junction bases not matched to a gene: 7. Germline V gene lookup returns CDR1 SGHKS and CDR2 YYEKEE (reference sequence). The CDR3 sequence is 16 residues long. CDR3 protein: CASSLVQGVQNQPQHF. As DNA, the CDR3 is TGTGCCAGCAGCTTGGTCCAGGGGGTGCAGAATCAGCCCCAGCATTTT.

Worth noting for this clonotype: One junction end does not reproduce the germline sequence, and a read error may be involved. The rearrangement links TRBV7-2 to TRBJ2-7; D is perhaps TRBD2 (6 bases). Germline values: CDR1 SGHTA, CDR2 FQGNSA. The CDR3 consists of 14 residues. The DNA of the CDR3 is TGTGTCAGCAGCTTAGGGCTAGCGTCTTACAAGCAGCACTTC. This gives the protein CVSSLGLASYKQHF.

V usage is TRBV29-1 and J usage is TRBJ1-5; 7 positions match TRBD1. The junction had 6 bases not matched to a gene; V was cut back by 6 bases and J by 7 bases. Germline V lookup: CDR1 SQVTM, CDR2 ANQGSEA. The CDR3 is 12 amino acids. The CDR3 reads CSVGVQGQPQHF. The CDR3 region has the DNA TGCAGCGTCGGAGTACAGGGGCAGCCCCAGCATTTT.

The rearrangement joins TRBV20-1 to TRBJ2-3; 7 nucleotides match TRBD2. The CDR3 totals 14 residues. Germline V CDR1 and CDR2: DFQATT, SNEGSKA (reference sequence). This CDR3 reads CRVSSGRSTDTQYF. Here the CDR3 DNA reads TGCAGGGTATCTAGCGGACGTAGCACAGATACGCAGTATTTT.

The table lists this clonotype with many counts. This chain joins TRBV7-2 and TRBJ2-4; D not resolved. Looked up from germline, CDR1 is SGHTA and CDR2 is FQGNSA. This CDR3 has 16 residues. V was trimmed by 2 bases and J by 0 bases, leaving 11 bases between them. The chain's CDR3 is CASSLSGGRAKNIQYF. CDR3 DNA sequence: TGTGCCAGCAGCTTAAGTGGTGGAAGAGCCAAAAACATTCAGTACTTC. The full variable domain, in which reference TRBV7-2 and TRBJ2-4 provide the parts outside the CDR3, is GAGVSQSPSNKVTEKGKDVELRCDPISGHTALYWYRQSLGQGLEFLIYFQGNSAPDKSGLPSDRFSAERTGGSVSTLTIQRTQQEDSAVYLCASSLSGGRAKNIQYFGAGTRLSVL.

This clonotype was detected ten times or more. CDR3 DNA sequence: TGTGCCTGGAGTAGCGCAGGGGAGCACGAGCAGTACTTC. Translated, it gives CAWSSAGEHEQYF. The chain recombines TRBV30 with TRBJ2-7; D might be TRBD1 (6 bases). Germline lookup yields CDR1 GTSNPN and CDR2 SVGIG (reference sequence). The CDR3 loop spans 13 amino acids. Trimming stripped 2 bases from V and 5 bases from J, with 13 bases between.

V is TRBV25-1 and J is TRBJ2-5, with 7 bases aligning to TRBD2. This CDR3 spans 16 amino acids. CDR1 MGHDK and CDR2 SYGVNS come from the germline V gene. V lost 4 bases, J lost 5 bases, and 13 bases stayed unmatched. The CDR3 region is CASSARTVTGGETQYF. The CDR3 nucleotides read TGTGCCAGCAGTGCCCGGACCGTTACGGGAGGTGAGACCCAGTACTTC.

This clonotype was seen a handful of times. The chain is built from TRBV29-1 and TRBJ1-6; 8 nucleotides agree with TRBD1. The CDR3 sequence is 15 residues long. J lost 8 bases, V lost 4 bases, and 10 bases had no gene match. Germline CDR1 SQVTM, CDR2 ANQGSEA. In DNA form, the CDR3 reads TGCAGCGTTGTGTTTGCTGGACAGGGACATTCACCCCTCCACTTT. Protein product: CSVVFAGQGHSPLHF.

J is TRBJ1-2 and V is TRBV6-4; perhaps TRBD1 as D (5 bases). Trimming cost V 2 bases and J 2 bases, with 12 bases left between them. Germline V CDR1 and CDR2: MRHNA, SNTAGT. This CDR3 has 15 amino acids. CDR3 DNA: TGTGCCAGCAGTGACAGCTCTGGGGCCAACTATGGCTACACCTTC. Protein sequence: CASSDSSGANYGYTF.

CDR3 protein: CASSVVGAANYGYTF. CDR3 bases: TGTGCCAGCAGCGTAGTTGGGGCAGCTAACTATGGCTACACCTTC. The rearrangement uses TRBV9 and TRBJ1-2; D is possibly TRBD1 (5 bases). This CDR3 has 15 residues. Germline lookup yields CDR1 SGDLS and CDR2 YYNGEE. Trimming removed 0 bases at V and 0 bases at J, with 9 bases between.

On this clonotype: Here the CDR3 omits its conserved ending phenylalanine or tryptophan, so a read error is the likely source. The chain links TRBV7-9 to TRBJ1-1; tentative D call: TRBD1 (5 bases). Per germline, CDR1 SEHNR and CDR2 FQNEAQ (reference sequence). V was pared by 5 bases and J by 1 base, with 14 bases between. The CDR3 extends over 15 amino acids. The CDR3 spells CASSQGAGGNTEAFL. CDR3 DNA: TGTGCCAGCAGCCAAGGGGCGGGGGGGAACACTGAAGCTTTCTTG.

This clonotype was detected many times. The genes are TRBV20-1 and TRBJ2-5, with 7 bases fitting TRBD1. Trimming removed 0 bases from V and 2 bases from J; junction bases left unmatched: 6. The CDR3 length is 15 residues. Germline V lookup: CDR1 DFQATT, CDR2 SNEGSKA (reference sequence). The CDR3 region is CSARDPGQIQETQYF. For the CDR3, the DNA is TGCAGTGCTAGAGATCCGGGACAGATACAAGAGACCCAGTACTTC.

The chain uses TRBV7-2 and TRBJ2-5; 8 nucleotides agree with TRBD2. In germline, CDR1 is SGHTA, CDR2 FQGNSA. J lost 7 bases, V lost 5 bases, and 15 bases had no gene match. This CDR3 spans 16 amino acids. CDR3 nucleotide sequence: TGTGCCAGCAGCCCCCATAGCGGGACTAGGGAGCCGACCCAGTACTTC. Translated: CASSPHSGTREPTQYF.

This clonotype was observed many times. The chain carries TRBV6-4 and TRBJ1-1; D is possibly TRBD1 (6 bases). The CDR3 is 13 residues long. Looked up from germline, CDR1 is MRHNA and CDR2 is SNTAGT. The germline V and J ends were trimmed by 3 bases and 3 bases, with 8 bases remaining between them. CDR3 sequence: CASSEKGDTEAFF. CDR3 nucleotides: TGTGCCAGCAGTGAGAAGGGGGACACTGAAGCTTTCTTT.

The chain joins TRBV20-1 to TRBJ2-4; D gene unclear. Germline V gene data show CDR1 as DFQATT and CDR2 as SNEGSKA (reference sequence). The CDR3 loop spans 13 amino acids. V was cut by 0 bases and J by 1 base, with 4 bases left in between. The CDR3 nucleotides read TGCAGTGCTAGAGATACCGCCAAAAACATTCAGTACTTC. The encoded protein is CSARDTAKNIQYF.

This chain uses TRBV29-1 with TRBJ2-3; 11 bases are a match to TRBD1. V gave up 7 bases and J gave up 2 bases; unmatched junction bases: 29. Germline-derived CDR1 and CDR2 are SQVTM and ANQGSEA. The CDR3 spans 22 residues. CDR3 region: CSETQGQGAPREAKIHTDTQYF. The DNA of the CDR3 is TGCAGCGAGACACAAGGACAGGGGGCGCCCAGGGAGGCGAAAATACACACAGATACGCAGTATTTT.